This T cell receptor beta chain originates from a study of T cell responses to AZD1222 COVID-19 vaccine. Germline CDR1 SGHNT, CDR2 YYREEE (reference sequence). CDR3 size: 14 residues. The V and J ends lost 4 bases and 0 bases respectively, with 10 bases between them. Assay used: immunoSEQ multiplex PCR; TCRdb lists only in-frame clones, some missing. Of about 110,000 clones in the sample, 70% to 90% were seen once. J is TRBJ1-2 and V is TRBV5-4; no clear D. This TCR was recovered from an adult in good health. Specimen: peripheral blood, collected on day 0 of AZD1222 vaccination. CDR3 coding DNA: TGTGCCAGCAGCCGACAAAGCCCTAACTATGGCTACACCTTC. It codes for CASSRQSPNYGYTF.